This T cell receptor beta chain is from a study of identical twins (dated by TCRdb to about 2016). Describing the broader study: TCR alpha and beta repertoires from monozygotic twins, unrelated adults of various ages and cord blood were deep-sequenced to test whether fetal clonotypes persist. To rule out contamination, replicate twin experiments were performed at different times with different library preparation protocols. Findings and caveats that apply to the study as a whole: Compared with coincidental sharing between unrelated individuals, out-of-frame TCR alpha sequences shared between twins had an excess of sequences with low generation probability. Abundant cord blood beta clonotypes carried fewer insertions; young adult naive repertoires showed a weaker similar trend, while memory repertoires showed none. Invariant T cells such as MAIT and iNKT could partly confound zero-insertion analyses, although diverse VJ usage argued against such confounding for most clonotypes. Recombination models systematically underestimated out-of-frame TCR alpha sharing in monozygotic twins but agreed with sharing between unrelated individuals. The excess sharing between twins in beta out-of-frame sequences was weaker because fewer shared sequences reduced the signal-to-noise ratio. Conclusions relied on cross-sectional statistical analysis, since the same donors could not be followed over many years.

Notes on this clonotype: This clone's antigen is unknown. No much larger clonotype is one base removed from it; base qualities were not supplied.

All donors were healthy Caucasians. The twin cohort comprised three pairs of female monozygotic twins, all aged roughly 18 to 30 years. Peripheral blood mononuclear cells were used as the source from which RNA for TCR libraries was isolated. The library was obtained by 5' RACE. Sequencing was performed on an Illumina HiSeq 2000. Template switching added a universal primer binding site, and the final cDNA carried a unique molecular identifier that allowed TCR cDNA molecules to be counted accurately. Specific primers in the conserved constant-segment region were used to synthesize first-strand cDNA for the TCR alpha and beta chains. To control for contamination, each cDNA library was double barcoded with a SMART-Mk sample barcode plus Illumina barcodes. TruSeq adapter sequences and Illumina sample barcodes were added in two successive PCR steps. The TCR alpha and beta cDNA libraries were sequenced on the Illumina HiSeq platform using custom primers. As for how the authors treated the data: Raw reads were processed with MiGEC to extract unique molecular identifiers, and MiXCR was used to determine CDR3 positions. Recombination models were inferred per individual with the repgenHMM and IGoR tools using an EM algorithm. The tcR package in R was used for shared clonotype analysis, with sharing normalized by the product of cloneset sizes. Out-of-frame nonproductive sequences were analyzed to study raw recombination free of thymic and clonal selection effects. TCRdb reran the public reads through fastp at Q25 and MiXCR, keeping productive beta chains. When rows share a CDR3 protein, they turn into one entry using the most common DNA and genes. None of the V and J calls come from the authors' own analysis; TCRdb made them. Across this sample there are 600,000 to 850,000 distinct CDR3 sequences, with roughly 20% seen only once. 13% of the sample goes to the ten largest clones.

These same data were also listed under a study on T cells expressing NK-cell markers. Per the second study: In sorted CD3+CD56+NKG2C+, CD3+CD56+NKG2C- and CD3+CD56-NKG2C+ T-cell subsets from roughly 8 donors, TCR beta-chain repertoires were profiled. Seven of the eight sequenced donors were HCMV-seropositive and one was HCMV-seronegative. To restrict sorting to alphabetaTCR-expressing T cells, an anti-gammadeltaTCR antibody was added in several experiments. For about 6 donors, the dominant CD3+CD56+NKG2C+ clonotypes were among the top 10 CD8+ clonotypes and accounted for about 1.0-8% of CD8+ T cells. Those dominant clonotypes were again the most abundant among CD3+CD56-NKG2C+ cells in a handful of donors, at about 28.3-65%. Whether the expanded NKG2C-expressing T cell clones were specific for HCMV antigens remained unclear. All eight donors whose samples were sequenced were randomly selected healthy volunteers, three of them men and five women. HCMV serostatus was determined by detecting HCMV-specific IgG in serum with a commercial ELISA kit. For over 5 donors, bulk peripheral blood T-cell repertoires were additionally sequenced from unsorted PBMC. Reads were demultiplexed and grouped by UMI with MIGEC, and clonotypes were assembled and quantified with MiTCR. To exclude erroneous sequences, only TCR cDNA sequences supported by at least two reads were retained. Downstream repertoire analysis used the tcR package, and clonotypes were matched across fractions by CDR3 nucleotide sequence plus V segment. VDJmatch was used to annotate antigen specificity against VDJdb, with one amino acid substitution in CDR3 allowed.

The TCR was taken from a young woman in good health. The specimen was PBMCs.

The CDR3 protein: CASSIGTAPPTDTQYF. The DNA sequence is given as TGTGCCAGCAGTATAGGGACAGCCCCCCCCACAGATACGCAGTATTTT. The sequence joins TRBV12-3 or TRBV12-4 to TRBJ2-3; the central 7 bases match TRBD1. Trimming leaves V shorter by 5 bases and J shorter by 2 bases, with the junction holding 10 bases beyond the gene matches. The CDR3, from cysteine to phenylalanine, totals 16 residues. Only the CDR3 DNA stays, 48 bases, in frame from base 1.